These 9 T cell receptor beta chains came from one sample sequenced in a study of tumor-infiltrating lymphocytes in primary liver carcinoma. A constant-region primer served to make TCR beta cDNA from around 500 ng total RNA. Three-round nested multiplex PCR performed with slightly modified ARM-PCR produced the TCR beta libraries. Primers for the first two PCR rounds were TRBV1-TRBV30 forward primers and a C-beta reverse primer (around 10 cycles per round). One entry per CDR3 protein results from TCRdb running MiXCR on the multiplex PCR reads. The data contain 330,000 or so distinct CDR3 sequences, 65% of them singletons. Germline DNA was extracted too, while blood RNA derived from unsorted whole blood. Sequenced material: peripheral blood. These receptors all come from a middle-aged man with primary liver carcinoma and hepatitis B virus infection.

The chain has TRBV6-5 and TRBJ2-7, with 7 bases identical to TRBD1. CDR3 length equals 14 residues. Germline CDR1 MNHEY, CDR2 SVGAGI. Losses at the gene ends were 4 bases for V and 5 bases for J; bases not matched to a gene: 8. This chain's CDR3 is CASSSRQGKDEQYF. The CDR3, as DNA: TGTGCCAGCAGTTCCCGACAGGGTAAGGACGAGCAGTACTTC.

This clonotype was recorded many times. The rearrangement links TRBV6-2 or TRBV6-3 to TRBJ2-5, with D hard to call. V lost 4 bases to trimming and J lost 1 base, with 7 bases between them. Germline CDR1 MNHEY, CDR2 SVGEGT. The CDR3 is made up of 13 amino acids. The CDR3 sequence is CASSFLGQETQYF. CDR3 sequence (DNA): TGTGCCAGCAGTTTTCTCGGCCAAGAGACCCAGTACTTC.

This clonotype was detected a few times. This may arise from a read error, as a much more abundant clone is one base away. The rearrangement uses TRBV11-2 and TRBJ2-1; 12 bases line up with TRBD2. The V gene's germline CDR1 is SGHAT and CDR2 FQNNGV. The CDR3 sequence is 15 residues long. V lost 10 bases to trimming and J lost 7 bases; unmatched junction nucleotides: 11. The CDR3 region is CANTVLAGGQNEQFF. CDR3 DNA sequence: TGTGCCAACACCGTTCTAGCGGGAGGGCAAAATGAGCAGTTCTTC.

The chain has TRBV6-5 and TRBJ2-7; TRBD1 aligns across 8 bases. There are 16 residues in the CDR3. The germline gives CDR1 MNHEY, CDR2 SVGAGI. The V gene end was trimmed by 6 bases and the J gene end by 4 bases; junction bases not matched to a gene: 14. CDR3 protein: CASSVTFRRGLYEQYF. CDR3 sequence (DNA): TGTGCCAGCAGCGTAACATTCCGCAGGGGGCTGTACGAGCAGTACTTC.

The CDR3 loop is CASSYFRGLDTEAFF. CDR3 in DNA: TGTGCCAGCAGTTACTTTCGGGGGTTGGACACTGAAGCTTTCTTT. The chain recombines TRBV6-5 with TRBJ1-1; D is perhaps TRBD1 (5 bases). V was trimmed by 1 base and J by 3 bases, leaving 12 bases between them. Germline CDR1 MNHEY, CDR2 SVGAGI. The CDR3 totals 15 residues.

The V call is TRBV24-1, the J call TRBJ2-3; D unresolved. Germline CDR1 and CDR2: KGHDR and SFDVKD. The length of the CDR3 is 12 residues. The V end lost 0 bases, the J end lost 12 bases, and 9 bases lay between the germline ends. CDR3 in DNA: TGTGCCACCAGTGATTTGAAGAGGCTCCAGTATTTT. This gives the protein CATSDLKRLQYF.

To note about this clonotype: The CDR3 ends on some other residue instead of the conserved phenylalanine or tryptophan, so this is likely a read error. The chain uses TRBV6-5 and TRBJ2-3; a weak D match, TRBD2 (5 bases). This CDR3 contains 17 residues. Germline CDR1 and CDR2: MNHEY and SVGAGI. With 2 bases removed from V and 0 bases from J, the gap between germline ends came to 15 bases. In nucleotides, the CDR3 is TGTGCCAGCAGTTACAGGAGGTTTGGCTGGAGCACAGATACGCAGTATCTT. Protein: CASSYRRFGWSTDTQYL.

Regarding this clonotype: One junction end does not reproduce the germline sequence, and a read error may be involved. The chain employs TRBV11-2 and TRBJ2-5; no clear D gene. Germline V lookup: CDR1 SGHAT, CDR2 FQNNGV. This CDR3 is built from 13 residues. Here the CDR3 reads CAISLEGQETRYF. In DNA form, the CDR3 reads TGTGCCATCAGCCTAGAAGGCCAAGAGACCCGGTACTTC. The whole variable domain, remainder taken from reference TRBV11-2 and TRBJ2-5, is EAGVAQSPRYKIIEKRQSVAFWCNPISGHATLYWYQQILGQGPKLLIQFQNNGVVDDSQLPKDRFSAERLKGVDSTLKIQPAKLEDSAVYLCAISLEGQETRYFGPGTRLLVL.

The chain carries TRBV2 and TRBJ1-4, with TRBD1 as a possible D gene (5 bases). The V gene's germline CDR1 is SNHLY and CDR2 FYNNEI. V was pared by 5 bases and J by 4 bases, with 14 bases between. This CDR3 is built from 15 residues. The CDR3 sequence is CASSPQGRNNEKLFF. Here the CDR3 DNA reads TGTGCCAGCAGTCCTCAGGGCCGAAATAATGAAAAACTGTTTTTT.